This T cell receptor beta chain originates from a study of blood T cell repertoires in COVID-19. The repertoire was sequenced with immunoSEQ multiplex PCR; TCRdb's copy has only in-frame clones and lacks some. Here the sample spans some 90,000 clones, roughly nine tenths being singletons. Seattle's cohort entered during active infection and was followed longitudinally. Source material: peripheral blood. The clonotype originates from a man in his forties or fifties with COVID-19, enrolled during active disease.

The CDR3 nucleotides read TGTGCCAGCTCTAAAGGGACAGGGGGCCAAGAGCAGTACTTC. Amino acid sequence: CASSKGTGGQEQYF. This sequence joins TRBV18 and TRBJ2-7; 12 nucleotides align to TRBD1. The CDR3 covers 14 residues. Germline trimming cut 6 bases from V and 7 bases from J; bases unmatched to any gene: 7. Germline lookup yields CDR1 KGHSH and CDR2 LQKENI.